Listed below are T cell receptor beta chains from one sample, sequenced in a study of blood T cell repertoires in COVID-19. The repertoire was sequenced with immunoSEQ multiplex PCR; TCRdb's copy has only in-frame clones and lacks some. Counted here are approximately 250,000 clones, 88% occurring once; the ten biggest clones make up around 1.2%. The source material was PBMCs or T cells enriched from blood (not recorded which). Source of these receptors: a middle-aged woman with acute COVID-19. The CDR3 runs from the conserved cysteine through the conserved F or W. The order of the fields is clone size, D gene, V gene, J gene, CDR3 DNA, CDR3 protein. D genes are given only for firm matches. Size tells how often a clone was seen (once, few, many) or the class of an expanded clone, and some rows leave it out.

size: .; D: .; V: TRBV7-8; J: TRBJ2-1; DNA: TGTGCCAGCACCCAGCGGACCCTTTACAATGAGCAGTTCTTC; CDR3: CASTQRTLYNEQFF
size: .; D: TRBD1; V: TRBV10-3; J: TRBJ2-1; DNA: TGTGCCATCACGTATAATAGGACAGGGATCGATGAGCAGTTCTTC; CDR3: CAITYNRTGIDEQFF
size: .; D: TRBD1; V: TRBV28; J: TRBJ1-2; DNA: TGTGCCAGCAGCGCAACCTCGGACAGGGGAGAAGGCTACACCTTC; CDR3: CASSATSDRGEGYTF
size: .; D: .; V: TRBV4-3; J: TRBJ2-6; DNA: TGCGCCAGCAGCCAAGATCCCCCACAGGGCTCTGGGGCCAACGTCCTGACTTTC; CDR3: CASSQDPPQGSGANVLTF
size: once; D: TRBD1; V: TRBV10-3; J: TRBJ2-6; DNA: TGTGCCATCAGACAGACGACAGGGGGCATCGACTCTGGGGCCAACGTCCTGACTTTC; CDR3: CAIRQTTGGIDSGANVLTF
size: .; D: TRBD1; V: TRBV2; J: TRBJ2-7; DNA: TGTGCCAGCAGTGGACAGGGTCGCTACGAGCAGTACTTC; CDR3: CASSGQGRYEQYF
size: once; D: .; V: TRBV7-9; J: TRBJ1-1; DNA: TGTGCCAGCAGCCCTTCGGGGAACACTGAAGCTTTCTTT; CDR3: CASSPSGNTEAFF
size: .; D: TRBD1; V: TRBV28; J: TRBJ1-3; DNA: TGTGCCAGCAGTCCGGGACAGGGCCCCTCTGGAAACACCATATATTTT; CDR3: CASSPGQGPSGNTIYF
size: .; D: TRBD2; V: TRBV6-5; J: TRBJ2-1; DNA: TGTGCCAGCAGTTCACTAGCGGGAGTAAAGTACAATGAGCAGTTCTTC; CDR3: CASSSLAGVKYNEQFF
size: .; D: TRBD1; V: TRBV28; J: TRBJ1-1; DNA: TGTGCCAGCAGTTTGGGCGGACAGGGCGTCATGAACACTGAAGCTTTCTTT; CDR3: CASSLGGQGVMNTEAFF
size: once; D: .; V: TRBV10-1; J: TRBJ2-7; DNA: TGCGCCAGCAGTGAGTCGGGGCAGCCCACTAGCCGAGTCCCCTACGAGCAGTACTTC; CDR3: CASSESGQPTSRVPYEQYF
size: .; D: TRBD1; V: TRBV6-5; J: TRBJ1-2; DNA: TGTGCCAGCAGTTTACAGGGGGACTATGGCTACACCTTC; CDR3: CASSLQGDYGYTF
size: .; D: TRBD2; V: TRBV3-1/TRBV3-2; J: TRBJ2-5; DNA: TGTGCCAGCAGCCAAGGGGGGGGAGAGACCCAGTACTTC; CDR3: CASSQGGGETQYF
size: .; D: .; V: TRBV19; J: TRBJ2-3; DNA: TGTGCCAGTAGTACCCTACAGGGACGAGATACGCAGTATTTT; CDR3: CASSTLQGRDTQYF
size: .; D: TRBD2; V: TRBV7-3; J: TRBJ2-3; DNA: TGTGCCAGCAGCTTACGGCTAGCGGGAGGGGCAGATACGCAGTATTTT; CDR3: CASSLRLAGGADTQYF
size: .; D: TRBD1; V: TRBV12-3/TRBV12-4; J: TRBJ2-1; DNA: TGTGCCAGCAGAAGGGAACAGGGGCATGAGCAGTTCTTC; CDR3: CASRREQGHEQFF
size: once; D: TRBD2; V: TRBV4-3; J: TRBJ2-1; DNA: TGCGCCAGCAGCCCCCGGACTAGCTCCTACAATGAGCAGTTCTTC; CDR3: CASSPRTSSYNEQFF
size: .; D: TRBD2; V: TRBV15; J: TRBJ2-1; DNA: TGTGCCACCAGCAGAGATAAGGGGACTAGCGCCCGCTCCTACAATGAGCAGTTCTTC; CDR3: CATSRDKGTSARSYNEQFF
size: .; D: TRBD1; V: TRBV27; J: TRBJ1-2; DNA: TGTGCCAGCAGTTTGGGACAGGGGAACTATGGCTACACCTTC; CDR3: CASSLGQGNYGYTF
size: .; D: .; V: TRBV5-1; J: TRBJ1-1; DNA: TGCGCCAGCAGCTTGGTTCCAGGCCCTGAAGCTTTCTTT; CDR3: CASSLVPGPEAFF
size: .; D: TRBD2; V: TRBV5-4; J: TRBJ2-3; DNA: TGTGCCAGCAGCTTGAGGAGCGGGAGTTCAGATACGCAGTATTTT; CDR3: CASSLRSGSSDTQYF
size: .; D: .; V: TRBV7-3; J: TRBJ1-1; DNA: TGTGCCAGCAGCTTTCAGGGGAACACTGAAGCTTTCTTT; CDR3: CASSFQGNTEAFF
size: .; D: TRBD1; V: TRBV5-4; J: TRBJ2-7; DNA: TGTGCCAGCAGCAGTGGGGCGGGACAGGGGGTTAACGAGCAGTACTTC; CDR3: CASSSGAGQGVNEQYF
size: .; D: .; V: TRBV30; J: TRBJ2-1; DNA: TGTGCCTGGAGTGTACTAGTCCACAATGAGCAGTTCTTC; CDR3: CAWSVLVHNEQFF